This paragraph reports one T cell receptor (beta chain). Its specificity is unknown. This specimen belongs to a study of PD-1 blockade in classical Hodgkin lymphoma. Points from the study as a whole: Complete responders entered with baseline diversity on par with newly diagnosed patients, the results showed. As was reported, newly diagnosed patients showed lower baseline TCR diversity than healthy donors did. CD4+ TCR diversity climbed significantly by C4D1, unlike CD8+ TCR diversity. When nivolumab was started under 1 year after ASCT, patients were excluded.

The CDR3 consists of 15 residues. V was pared by 5 bases and J by 4 bases, with 17 bases between. The V gene's germline CDR1 is MNHEY and CDR2 SMNVEV (reference sequence). Brentuximab vedotin exposure varied among the patients, all of whom had relapsed after autologous stem cell transplantation. Clones were sequenced by immunoSEQ multiplex PCR, and TCRdb holds only the in-frame ones, with some missing. There are 84,000 or so clones in the sample; around 90% occur only once, and around 2.4% lies in the top ten. Sequenced material: peripheral blood mononuclear cells (PBMCs), taken before the second cycle of nivolumab. This chain joins TRBV27 and TRBJ2-5, with D possibly TRBD1 on 6 matching bases. This receptor was obtained from a human donor with classical Hodgkin lymphoma. The CDR3 coding sequence is TGTGCCAGCAGTCCCCGGGACATACAGGGAGAGACCCAGTACTTC. Translating it yields CASSPRDIQGETQYF.